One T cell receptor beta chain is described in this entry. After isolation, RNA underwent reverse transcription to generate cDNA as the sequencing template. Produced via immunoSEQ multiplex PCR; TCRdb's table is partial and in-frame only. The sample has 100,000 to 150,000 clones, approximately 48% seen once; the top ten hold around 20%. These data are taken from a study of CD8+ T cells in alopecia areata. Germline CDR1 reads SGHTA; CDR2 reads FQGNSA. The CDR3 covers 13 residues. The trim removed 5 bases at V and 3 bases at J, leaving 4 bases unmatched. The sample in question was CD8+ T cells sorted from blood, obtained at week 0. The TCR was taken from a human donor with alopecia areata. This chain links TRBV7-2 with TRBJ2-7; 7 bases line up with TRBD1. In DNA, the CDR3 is TGTGCCAGCAGCCTTACAGGGGACTACGAGCAGTACTTC. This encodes CASSLTGDYEQYF.